Each of the 27 T cell receptor beta chains below was sequenced from the same sample in a study of CD8+CD57+ T cells in acquired aplastic anemia listed by TCRdb under 2018. Expansion of CD8+CD57+ cells had been shown by flow cytometry in the patients chosen for sequencing. The data were produced on an Illumina HiSeq 2000. Profiling of TCR beta VDJ combinations and CDR3 sequences used genomic DNA as the template. TCRdb reanalyzed the raw reads on its own, using fastp at Q25 for trimming and MiXCR for clone calling, and kept in-frame beta chains. Merged by CDR3 protein, the rows form single entries marked with the most common genes and DNA. In this sample the table shows about 160,000 distinct CDR3 sequences, around half of which occur a single time. The biggest ten clones account for about 2.9% of the sample. The specimen sequenced was sorted CD4+, CD8+, or CD8+CD57+ T cells (not recorded which) from PBMCs. The origin of the receptors is a human donor with aplastic anemia.

J is TRBJ2-2 and V is TRBV29-1; no clear D gene. The ends were cut back, 7 bases at V and 5 bases at J, with 14 bases in the middle. This CDR3 comprises 13 residues. Germline loops: CDR1 SQVTM, CDR2 ANQGSEA. CDR3 nucleotides: TGCAGCGGACACTACGGAAAGACCGGGGAGCTGTTTTTT. Translation: CSGHYGKTGELFF.

The chain links TRBV19 to TRBJ1-3; 8 bases are shared with TRBD1. Germline V lookup: CDR1 LNHDA, CDR2 SQIVND (reference sequence). The CDR3 sequence is 14 residues long. Losses at the gene ends were 9 bases for V and 2 bases for J; bases not matched to a gene: 6. CDR3: CASKETGAGNTIYF. The DNA of the CDR3 is TGTGCCAGCAAAGAGACAGGGGCTGGAAACACCATATATTTT.

This clonotype has only one observation. The CDR3 region has the DNA TGTGCCAGCAGTGAGATAGGGACAGGGTTATACGAGCAGTACTTC. Its translation: CASSEIGTGLYEQYF. The chain combines TRBV2 with TRBJ2-7, with 9 bases matching TRBD1. Trimming at V came to 3 bases and at J to 4 bases, leaving 7 bases not matched to a gene. The V gene's germline CDR1 is SNHLY and CDR2 FYNNEI. This CDR3 has 15 residues.

The rearrangement joins TRBV10-3 to TRBJ2-2; TRBD2 agrees at 8 bases. The V and J ends lost 2 bases and 8 bases, in that order; junction bases with no gene match: 4. The CDR3 runs 14 residues. CDR1 is ENHRY and CDR2 is SYGVKD in the germline V gene. The CDR3 coding sequence is TGTGCCATCAGTGAGCCTAGCGGGCGTGGGGAGCTGTTTTTT. Protein: CAISEPSGRGELFF.

As to this clonotype: At one end the junction does not follow the germline gene, possibly because of a read error. The V call is TRBV10-3, the J call TRBJ2-7; 11 positions agree with TRBD1. The CDR3 consists of 16 residues. Germline V gives CDR1 ENHRY, CDR2 SYGVKD. The CDR3 protein is CAISPDGQGANSPLHF. In DNA form, the CDR3 reads TGTGCCATCAGCCCCGACGGACAGGGGGCTAATTCACCCCTCCACTTC.

The chain carries TRBV19 and TRBJ1-1; D is uncertain. CDR1 is LNHDA, CDR2 SQIVND, per germline (reference sequence). V lost 5 bases, J lost 1 base, and 5 bases lay in between. The CDR3 covers 12 residues. The CDR3 nucleotides are TGTGCCAGTAGTCGGTCGAACACTGAAGCTTTCTTT. This gives the protein CASSRSNTEAFF.

This clonotype was detected a few times. This chain links TRBV24-1 with TRBJ1-4; 7 nucleotides match TRBD1. Germline V CDR1 and CDR2: KGHDR, SFDVKD. The CDR3 totals 16 residues. V was pared by 5 bases and J by 8 bases, with 13 bases of the junction left unmatched. The CDR3 DNA sequence: TGTGCCACCAGTGCTTTAGAGACAGGGTCTCGAGAAAAACTGTTTTTT. This codes for CATSALETGSREKLFF.

A note on this clonotype: One junction end disagrees with the germline gene, perhaps due to a read error. This CDR3 is CAISLPRSGQPSYNEQFF. CDR3 in DNA: TGTGCCATCAGTTTACCGAGGTCTGGACAACCCTCCTACAATGAGCAGTTCTTC. The V and J genes are TRBV12-3 or TRBV12-4 and TRBJ2-1; possible D gene TRBD1, 5 bases. The CDR3 contains 18 residues.

The DNA of the CDR3 is TGCAGCGTAACCAGGGGGTGGAACACTGAAGCTTTCTTT. It translates to CSVTRGWNTEAFF. The J gene is TRBJ1-1, the V gene TRBV29-1; TRBD1 matches at 7 bases. V shed 6 bases and J 1 base; nucleotides not matched to a gene: 5. CDR1 and CDR2 (germline): SQVTM, ANQGSEA. This CDR3 contains 13 residues.

Details on this clonotype: The CDR3 does not end in the conserved phenylalanine or tryptophan, so this is likely a read error. The V call is TRBV7-6, the J call TRBJ1-2; D unclear. CDR1 is SGHVS and CDR2 is FNYEAQ in the germline V gene. Trimming removed 5 bases at V and 9 bases at J, with 13 bases between. CDR3 size: 12 residues. Here the CDR3 reads CASSPSPGSYTP. In nucleotides, the CDR3 is TGTGCCAGCAGCCCTAGCCCGGGTAGCTACACCCCC.

The chain uses TRBV6-1 and TRBJ2-7; 9 bases align to TRBD1. Trimming took 7 bases from V and 2 from J; bases not matched to a gene: 6. The length of the CDR3 is 14 residues. Germline loops: CDR1 MNHNS, CDR2 SASEGT. The CDR3 reads CASNPGQGTYEQYF. CDR3 bases: TGTGCCAGCAACCCGGGACAGGGAACCTACGAGCAGTACTTC.

This clonotype was seen repeatedly, ten times or more. V and J are TRBV20-1 and TRBJ1-4; the match to TRBD1 covers 10 bases. Per the germline V gene, CDR1 is DFQATT and CDR2 is SNEGSKA (reference sequence). There are 15 residues in the CDR3. The J segment lost 8 bases and the V segment lost 5 bases, leaving 11 bases of the junction unmatched. CDR3 nucleotides: TGCAGTGCTGGAAAACCCGGGACAGGGGACGAAAAACTGTTTTTT. Amino acids: CSAGKPGTGDEKLFF.

The genes are TRBV24-1 and TRBJ1-1; perhaps TRBD1 as D (5 bases). Trimming took off 4 bases at V and 6 bases at J, with 8 bases between the two ends. Looked up from germline, CDR1 is KGHDR and CDR2 is SFDVKD. The CDR3 covers 12 residues. The CDR3 reads CATSDGAAEAFF. The DNA for the CDR3 is TGTGCCACCAGTGACGGGGCGGCTGAAGCTTTCTTT.

A few counts support this clonotype. J is TRBJ1-1 and V is TRBV14; D uncertain. V was clipped by 4 bases and J by 0 bases, with 9 bases between them. CDR1 is SGHDN and CDR2 is FVKESK in the germline V gene. The length of the CDR3 is 14 residues. The CDR3: CASSRRIMNTEAFF. CDR3 bases: TGTGCCAGCAGCCGCCGAATCATGAACACTGAAGCTTTCTTT.

This clonotype was seen ten or more times. The chain uses TRBV29-1 and TRBJ2-5; 11 nucleotides line up with TRBD1. This CDR3 is built from 15 residues. J lost 0 bases, V lost 6 bases, and 6 bases had no gene match. In germline, CDR1 is SQVTM, CDR2 ANQGSEA. The CDR3 DNA sequence: TGCAGCGTCTCCGGGACAGGGGGGTACCAAGAGACCCAGTACTTC. It encodes CSVSGTGGYQETQYF. The whole variable domain, remainder taken from reference TRBV29-1 and TRBJ2-5, is SAVISQKPSRDICQRGTSLTIQCQVDSQVTMMFWYRQQPGQSLTLIATANQGSEATYESGFVIDKFPISRPNLTFSTLTVSNMSPEDSSIYLCSVSGTGGYQETQYFGPGTRLLVL.

This chain connects TRBV25-1 to TRBJ1-2; TRBD1 matches 11 bases. The CDR3 has 14 residues. Germline values: CDR1 MGHDK, CDR2 SYGVNS. The CDR3 DNA follows: TGTGCTAGTAACACCGGGACAGGGGGGTATGGCTACACCTTC. Translated: CASNTGTGGYGYTF.

This clonotype was seen many times. The chain couples TRBV20-1 to TRBJ1-4; 8 bases match TRBD1. The V gene's germline CDR1 is DFQATT and CDR2 SNEGSKA (reference sequence). With 0 bases clipped from V and 8 bases from J, the junction kept 5 bases outside the gene matches. The CDR3 covers 14 residues. The CDR3, as DNA: TGCAGTGCTAGAGATGGGGACAGGACCGAAAAACTGTTTTTT. It encodes CSARDGDRTEKLFF.

In its sample, this clonotype was seen many times. The chain uses TRBV2 and TRBJ2-7; 8 positions match TRBD2. V was clipped by 6 bases and J by 0 bases; unmatched bases: 7. The germline V gene has CDR1 SNHLY and CDR2 FYNNEI. This CDR3 has 15 residues. DNA for the CDR3: TGTGCCAGCAGACCCCCGACTAGCGTCTCCTACGAGCAGTACGTC. As protein: CASRPPTSVSYEQYV.

This clonotype was seen at least ten times. The chain is built from TRBV12-3 or TRBV12-4 and TRBJ1-1; the D gene is possibly TRBD1 (6 bases). The CDR3 loop spans 12 amino acids. Trimming removed 3 bases at V and 10 bases at J, with 12 bases between. DNA of the CDR3: TGTGCCAGCAGTTTTACGAAGGGGGTAGCTTTCTTT. It specifies CASSFTKGVAFF.

This clonotype was found many times. This sequence joins TRBV24-1 and TRBJ2-2; 7 positions match TRBD1. Germline CDR1 and CDR2: KGHDR and SFDVKD. The CDR3 totals 14 residues. V was pared by 8 bases and J by 0 bases, with 2 bases of the junction left unmatched. The CDR3 sequence: CATKGTANTGELFF. The CDR3 nucleotides are TGTGCCACCAAGGGGACAGCGAACACCGGGGAGCTGTTTTTT.

This clonotype was seen just once. Sequence at one end of the junction differs from germline and may be a read error. CDR3 coding DNA: TGCAGCGTTGGATACAACTACGGCTATGACTACACCTTC. This codes for CSVGYNYGYDYTF. The V and J genes are TRBV29-1 and TRBJ1-2; D is unresolved. The CDR3 has 13 residues. The germline V gene encodes CDR1 SQVTM and CDR2 ANQGSEA.

The chain has TRBV29-1 and TRBJ2-5, with D possibly TRBD1 on 6 matching bases. The CDR3 is 12 residues long. V gave up 6 bases and J gave up 2 bases, with 10 bases separating them. In germline, CDR1 is SQVTM, CDR2 ANQGSEA. Here the CDR3 DNA reads TGCAGCGTGGGACATTCGCAAGAGACCCAGTACTTC. It is translated as CSVGHSQETQYF.

This clonotype has a handful of counts. The chain combines TRBV2 with TRBJ1-5; 10 bases align to TRBD1. Germline CDR1 reads SNHLY; CDR2 reads FYNNEI. The CDR3 totals 14 residues. With 4 bases clipped from V and 6 bases from J, the junction kept 3 bases outside the gene matches. CDR3 nucleotide sequence: TGTGCCAGCAGTGGTGGACAGGGGGGTCAGCCCCAGCATTTT. As protein: CASSGGQGGQPQHF.

To note about this clonotype: The junction departs from the called germline gene at one end, perhaps through a read error. The gene calls are TRBV7-3 and TRBJ1-2; D not certain. Germline CDR1 and CDR2: SGHTA and FQGTGA. The CDR3 is made up of 15 amino acids. The CDR3 reads CASSLGRAGIYGYTF. For the CDR3, the DNA is TGTGCTAGCAGCTTAGGACGGGCGGGGATCTATGGCTACACCTTC.

The J gene is TRBJ2-3, the V gene TRBV25-1; 14 bases are a match to TRBD2. Per the germline V gene, CDR1 is MGHDK and CDR2 is SYGVNS. CDR3 length equals 16 residues. The trim removed 7 bases at V and 6 bases at J, leaving 9 bases unmatched. Here the CDR3 reads CASTRGTSGSLDTQYF. CDR3 sequence (DNA): TGTGCCAGCACCCGGGGGACTAGCGGGAGTCTGGATACGCAGTATTTT.

This clonotype was observed a few times. The chain couples TRBV24-1 to TRBJ1-2, with 7 positions matching TRBD1. Trimming at V came to 9 bases and at J to 8 bases, leaving 8 bases not matched to a gene. CDR1 is KGHDR, CDR2 SFDVKD, per germline. This CDR3 contains 12 residues. In DNA, the CDR3 is TGTGCCACCTCGACAGGGATGGACGGCTACACCTTC. This encodes CATSTGMDGYTF.

The sample holds a few counts of this clonotype. This chain connects TRBV29-1 to TRBJ1-2; 8 nucleotides line up with TRBD1. This CDR3 is built from 13 residues. Germline V gives CDR1 SQVTM, CDR2 ANQGSEA. V trimming: 6 bases; J trimming: 6 bases; junction bases outside the gene matches: 9. The CDR3 reads CSVAGQAKDGYTF. The CDR3 nucleotides read TGCAGCGTGGCGGGACAGGCGAAAGATGGCTACACCTTC.